A single sample is the source of the 12 T cell receptor beta chains below, sequenced in a study of molecular identifiers for immune sequencing clone quantification. MiXCR, run by TCRdb on the PCR reads, gives a single entry per CDR3 protein. The sample includes 600,000 to 650,000 distinct CDR3 sequences, just under 20% of them seen just once. The source material was naive CD8+ T cells from blood, with Jurkat cell RNA spiked in. Specified subset: FACS-sorted CD8+CD4-CCR7+CD45RA+ naive T cells. These receptors were obtained from a human donor in good health. Some libraries in this study had Jurkat cell RNA spiked in.

This clonotype appeared many times. V gene TRBV4-3 combines with J gene TRBJ1-5; a weak D match, TRBD1 (5 bases). Germline V gene lookup returns CDR1 LGHNA and CDR2 YSLEER. The V end lost 2 bases, the J end lost 0 bases, and 11 bases lay between the germline ends. This CDR3 is built from 16 residues. CDR3 nucleotide sequence: TGCGCCAGCAGCCAATCCCGGGACGGTAGCAATCAGCCCCAGCATTTT. Translated, it gives CASSQSRDGSNQPQHF.

This chain joins TRBV4-1 and TRBJ2-2, with 9 bases aligning to TRBD2. Germline CDR1 MGHRA, CDR2 YSYEKL. This CDR3 has 18 amino acids. Losses at the gene ends were 4 bases for V and 1 base for J; bases not matched to a gene: 10. CDR3 nucleotides: TGCGCCAGCAGCCCCGGTCCGCCAGCGGGAGGGAACACCGGGGAGCTGTTTTTT. Amino acids: CASSPGPPAGGNTGELFF.

The rearrangement joins TRBV11-2 to TRBJ2-1, with 7 bases that match TRBD1. The CDR3 runs 18 residues. With V trimmed by 0 bases and J by 1 base, 9 bases remained unmatched. Germline CDR1 reads SGHAT; CDR2 reads FQNNGV. The CDR3 DNA sequence: TGTGCCAGCAGCTTAGATTCGGAGACAGGGAGTTCCTACAATGAGCAGTTCTTC. Translation gives CASSLDSETGSSYNEQFF.

In its sample, this clonotype was seen many times. CDR3 loop: CASSSLGTRRTDTQYF. CDR3 bases: TGTGCCAGCAGTTCTCTTGGGACACGGAGGACAGATACGCAGTATTTT. The gene calls are TRBV12-3 or TRBV12-4 and TRBJ2-3; a weak D match, TRBD1 (6 bases). Trimming stripped 4 bases from V and 3 bases from J, with 17 bases between. This CDR3 contains 16 residues.

Concerning this clonotype itself: This sequence may be a read error, since a much larger clone differs from it by one base. The chain links TRBV6-2 or TRBV6-3 to TRBJ2-7; possible D gene TRBD2, 5 bases. This CDR3 is built from 13 residues. The V end lost 4 bases, the J end lost 7 bases, and 14 bases lay between the germline ends. Germline V CDR1 and CDR2: MNHEY, SVGEGT. CDR3 sequence: CASSCLFTGEQYF. The DNA for the CDR3 is TGTGCCAGCAGTTGCTTGTTTACGGGGGAGCAGTACTTC.

In this sample, this clonotype turned up many times. The chain uses TRBV27 and TRBJ2-1; TRBD2 aligns across 7 bases. This CDR3 spans 15 amino acids. The germline V gene encodes CDR1 MNHEY and CDR2 SMNVEV (reference sequence). Trimming took 2 bases from V and 7 from J; bases not matched to a gene: 8. CDR3 protein: CASSLGRGLANEQFF. The CDR3 DNA is TGTGCCAGCAGTTTAGGGAGGGGTCTAGCGAATGAGCAGTTCTTC.

This rearrangement joins TRBV20-1 to TRBJ2-7; D is unclear. Looked up from germline, CDR1 is DFQATT and CDR2 is SNEGSKA (reference sequence). CDR3 length: 13 residues. The V and J ends lost 0 bases and 2 bases respectively, with 8 bases between them. The CDR3 reads CSAREPLTYEQYF. In DNA form, the CDR3 reads TGCAGTGCTAGAGAACCACTAACCTACGAGCAGTACTTC.

This clonotype has more than one count but fewer than ten. The chain links TRBV6-5 to TRBJ1-3; D not certain. The V gene's germline CDR1 is MNHEY and CDR2 SVGAGI. The CDR3 runs to 17 residues. Trimming stripped 5 bases from V and 4 bases from J, with 21 bases between. In nucleotides, the CDR3 is TGTGCCAGCAGTCCGCATGACCCGGCCGGAGCGGGAAACACCATATATTTT. Protein: CASSPHDPAGAGNTIYF.

The chain is built from TRBV6-6 and TRBJ1-2; D is unresolved. This CDR3 comprises 15 residues. In germline, CDR1 is MNHNY, CDR2 SVGAGI (reference sequence). V lost 5 bases to trimming and J lost 0 bases, with 13 bases between them. CDR3 bases: TGTGCCAGCAGTCCTGAGGACGTAGCTAACTATGGCTACACCTTC. Protein: CASSPEDVANYGYTF.

This clonotype was recorded a few times. The V gene is TRBV5-5, the J gene TRBJ1-4; possible D gene TRBD1, 5 bases. Germline V gene sequence: CDR1 SGHKS, CDR2 YYEKEE (reference sequence). The CDR3 extends over 14 amino acids. The V end lost 10 bases, the J end lost 6 bases, and 19 bases lay between the germline ends. This CDR3 is CAGREGPDYEKLFF. The CDR3 bases are TGTGCCGGCCGGGAGGGGCCGGATTATGAAAAACTGTTTTTT.

This clonotype was counted ten times or more. The genes are TRBV11-2 and TRBJ2-3; TRBD2 matches at 9 bases. Germline lookup yields CDR1 SGHAT and CDR2 FQNNGV. The CDR3 extends over 16 amino acids. Trimming removed 7 bases from V and 4 bases from J; junction bases left unmatched: 12. The CDR3 region is CASILAASGTADTQYF. CDR3 in DNA: TGTGCCAGCATCCTAGCGGCTAGCGGGACAGCAGATACGCAGTATTTT.

This clonotype came up many times. The chain carries TRBV27 and TRBJ1-3; perhaps TRBD1 as D (6 bases). The CDR3 totals 15 residues. Between the trimmed V and J ends, which lost 8 bases and 0 bases, there was a span of 14 bases. Germline V lookup: CDR1 MNHEY, CDR2 SMNVEV (reference sequence). CDR3 loop: CASGPQGNSGNTIYF. CDR3 DNA sequence: TGTGCCAGCGGACCACAGGGAAACTCTGGAAACACCATATATTTT.